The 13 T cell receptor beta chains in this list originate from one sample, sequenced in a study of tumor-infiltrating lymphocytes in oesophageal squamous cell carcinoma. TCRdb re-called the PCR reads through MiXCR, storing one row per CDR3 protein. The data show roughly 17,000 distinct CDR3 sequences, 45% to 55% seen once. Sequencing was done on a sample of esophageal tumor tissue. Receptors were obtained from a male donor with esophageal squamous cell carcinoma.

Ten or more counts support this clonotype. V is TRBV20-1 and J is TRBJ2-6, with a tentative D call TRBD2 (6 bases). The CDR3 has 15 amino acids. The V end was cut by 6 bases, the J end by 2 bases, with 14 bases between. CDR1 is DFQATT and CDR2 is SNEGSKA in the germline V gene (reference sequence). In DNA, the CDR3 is TGCAGTGCGCCCCGGGGACTCGCTGGGGCCAACGTCCTGACTTTC. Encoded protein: CSAPRGLAGANVLTF.

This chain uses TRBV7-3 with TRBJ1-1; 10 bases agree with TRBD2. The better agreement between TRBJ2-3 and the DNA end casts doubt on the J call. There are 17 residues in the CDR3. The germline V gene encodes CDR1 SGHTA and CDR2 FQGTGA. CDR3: CASSLDPSGSYTDTQYF. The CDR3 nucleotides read TGTGCCAGCAGCTTGGACCCTAGCGGGAGTTACACAGATACGCAGTATTTT.

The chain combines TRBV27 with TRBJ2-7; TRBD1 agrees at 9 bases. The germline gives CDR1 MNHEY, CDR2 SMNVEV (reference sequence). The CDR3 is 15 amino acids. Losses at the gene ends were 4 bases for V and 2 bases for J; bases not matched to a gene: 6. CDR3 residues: CASSSGQGNPYEQYF. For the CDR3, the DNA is TGTGCCAGCAGTTCCGGACAGGGGAATCCCTACGAGCAGTACTTC.

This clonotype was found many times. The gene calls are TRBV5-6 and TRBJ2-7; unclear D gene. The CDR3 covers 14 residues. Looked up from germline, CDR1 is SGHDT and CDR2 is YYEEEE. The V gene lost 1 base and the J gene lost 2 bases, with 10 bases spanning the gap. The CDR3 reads CASSLILSTYEQYF. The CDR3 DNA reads TGTGCCAGCAGCTTGATCCTGTCGACCTACGAGCAGTACTTC.

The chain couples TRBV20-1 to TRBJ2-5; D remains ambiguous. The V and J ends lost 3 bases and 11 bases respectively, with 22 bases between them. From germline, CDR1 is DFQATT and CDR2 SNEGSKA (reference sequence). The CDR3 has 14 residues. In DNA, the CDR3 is TGCAGTGCTAGGCCCCCCCAAGGGTGGGGTGAGCAGTACTTC. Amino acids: CSARPPQGWGEQYF.

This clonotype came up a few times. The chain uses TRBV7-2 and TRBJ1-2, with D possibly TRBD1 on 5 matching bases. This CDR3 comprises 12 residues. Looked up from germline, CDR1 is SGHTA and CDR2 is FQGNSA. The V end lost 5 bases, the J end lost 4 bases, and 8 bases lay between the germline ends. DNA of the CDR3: TGTGCCAGCAGCCCGGGGCTCTATGGCTACACCTTC. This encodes CASSPGLYGYTF.

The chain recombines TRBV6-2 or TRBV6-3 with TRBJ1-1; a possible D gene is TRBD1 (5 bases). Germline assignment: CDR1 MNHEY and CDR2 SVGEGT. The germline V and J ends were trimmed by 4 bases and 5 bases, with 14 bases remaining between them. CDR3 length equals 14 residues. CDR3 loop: CASSWVGAETEAFF. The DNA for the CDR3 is TGTGCCAGCAGTTGGGTAGGGGCGGAAACTGAAGCTTTCTTT.

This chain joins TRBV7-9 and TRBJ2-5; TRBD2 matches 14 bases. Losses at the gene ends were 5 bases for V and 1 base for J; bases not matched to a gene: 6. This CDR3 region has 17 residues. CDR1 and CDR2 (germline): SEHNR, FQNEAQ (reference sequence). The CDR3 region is CASSAQTSGRAQETQYF. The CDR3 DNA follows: TGTGCCAGCAGCGCCCAGACTAGCGGGAGGGCCCAAGAGACCCAGTACTTC.

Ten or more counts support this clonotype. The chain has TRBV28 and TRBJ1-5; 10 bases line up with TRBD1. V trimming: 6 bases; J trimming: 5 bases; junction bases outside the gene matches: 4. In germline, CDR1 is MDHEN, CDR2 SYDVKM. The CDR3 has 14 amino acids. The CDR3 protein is CASRTGGGDQPQHF. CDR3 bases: TGTGCCAGCAGGACAGGGGGCGGGGATCAGCCCCAGCATTTT.

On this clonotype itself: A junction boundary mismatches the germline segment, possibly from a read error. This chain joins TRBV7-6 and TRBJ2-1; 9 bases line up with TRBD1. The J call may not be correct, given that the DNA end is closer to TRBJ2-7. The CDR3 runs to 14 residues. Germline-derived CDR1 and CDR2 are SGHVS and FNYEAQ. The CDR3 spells CASSPGQGSREQYF. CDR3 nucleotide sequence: TGTGCTAGCAGCCCCGGACAGGGGAGTCGGGAGCAGTACTTC.

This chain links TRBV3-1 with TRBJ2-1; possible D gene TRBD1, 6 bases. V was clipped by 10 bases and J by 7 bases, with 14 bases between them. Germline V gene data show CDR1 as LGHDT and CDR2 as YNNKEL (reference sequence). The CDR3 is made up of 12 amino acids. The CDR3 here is CATTDSLNEQFF. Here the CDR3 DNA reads TGTGCCACTACGGACAGTCTAAATGAGCAGTTCTTC.

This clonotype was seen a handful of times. CDR3 amino acids: CASSPTTRHEQYF. The CDR3 DNA follows: TGCGCCAGCAGCCCTACAACTAGACACGAGCAGTACTTC. The V and J genes are TRBV5-1 and TRBJ2-7; D is possibly TRBD2 (5 bases). The CDR3 length is 13 residues. The ends were cut back, 4 bases at V and 5 bases at J, with 13 bases in the middle. In germline, CDR1 is SGHRS, CDR2 YFSETQ. The variable domain in full, completed from reference TRBV5-1 and TRBJ2-7, reads KAGVTQTPRYLIKTRGQQVTLSCSPISGHRSVSWYQQTPGQGLQFLFEYFSETQRNKGNFPGRFSGRQFSNSRSEMNVSTLELGDSALYLCASSPTTRHEQYFGPGTRLTVT.

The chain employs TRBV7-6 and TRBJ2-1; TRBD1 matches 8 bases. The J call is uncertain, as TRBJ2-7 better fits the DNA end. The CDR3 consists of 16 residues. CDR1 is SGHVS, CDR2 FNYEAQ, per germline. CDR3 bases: TGTGCCAGCAGCTTAGTGCATTCAGGGGGCTGTAATGAGCAGTACTTC. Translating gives CASSLVHSGGCNEQYF.